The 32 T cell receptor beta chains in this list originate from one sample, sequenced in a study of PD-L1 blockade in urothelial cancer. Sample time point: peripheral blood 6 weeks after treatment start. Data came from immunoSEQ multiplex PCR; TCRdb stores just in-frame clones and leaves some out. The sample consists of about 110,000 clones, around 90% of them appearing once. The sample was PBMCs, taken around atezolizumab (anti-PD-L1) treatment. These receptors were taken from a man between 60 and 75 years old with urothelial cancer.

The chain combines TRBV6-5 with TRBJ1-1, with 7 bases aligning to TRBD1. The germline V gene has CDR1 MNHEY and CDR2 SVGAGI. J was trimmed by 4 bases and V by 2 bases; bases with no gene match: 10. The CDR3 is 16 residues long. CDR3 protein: CASSYGGTGASTEAFF. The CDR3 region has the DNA TGTGCCAGCAGTTACGGGGGAACAGGGGCTTCCACTGAAGCTTTCTTT.

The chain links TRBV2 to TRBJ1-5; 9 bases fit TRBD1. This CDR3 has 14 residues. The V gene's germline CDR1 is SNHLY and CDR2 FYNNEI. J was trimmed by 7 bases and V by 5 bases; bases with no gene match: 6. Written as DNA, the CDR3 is TGTGCCAGCAGTCGGACAGGGGCGAGCCAGCCCCAGCATTTT. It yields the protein CASSRTGASQPQHF.

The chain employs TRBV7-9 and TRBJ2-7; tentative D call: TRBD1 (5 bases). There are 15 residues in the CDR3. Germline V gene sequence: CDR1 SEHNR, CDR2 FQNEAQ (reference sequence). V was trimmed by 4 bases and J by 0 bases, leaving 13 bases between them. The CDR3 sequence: CASSSQDKYSYEQYF. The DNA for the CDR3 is TGTGCCAGCAGCTCACAGGACAAATACTCCTACGAGCAGTACTTC.

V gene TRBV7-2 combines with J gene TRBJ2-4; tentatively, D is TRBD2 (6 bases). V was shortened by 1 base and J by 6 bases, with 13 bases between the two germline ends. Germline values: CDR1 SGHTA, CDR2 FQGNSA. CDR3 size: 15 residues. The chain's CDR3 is CASSLGGGAANIQYF. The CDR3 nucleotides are TGTGCCAGCAGCTTAGGTGGCGGGGCGGCAAACATTCAGTACTTC.

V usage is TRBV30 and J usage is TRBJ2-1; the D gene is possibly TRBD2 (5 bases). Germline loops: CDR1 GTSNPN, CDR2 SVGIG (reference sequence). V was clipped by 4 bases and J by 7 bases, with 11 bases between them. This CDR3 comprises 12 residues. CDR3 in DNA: TGTGCCTGGACCGTAGGGAGAAATGAGCAGTTCTTC. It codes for CAWTVGRNEQFF.

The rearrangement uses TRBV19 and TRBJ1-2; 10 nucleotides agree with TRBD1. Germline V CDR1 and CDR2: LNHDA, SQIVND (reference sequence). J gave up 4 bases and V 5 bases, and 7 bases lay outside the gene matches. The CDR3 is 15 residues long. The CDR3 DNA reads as TGTGCCAGTAGTGAAGACAGGGGGCGCCGCTATGGCTACACCTTC. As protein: CASSEDRGRRYGYTF.

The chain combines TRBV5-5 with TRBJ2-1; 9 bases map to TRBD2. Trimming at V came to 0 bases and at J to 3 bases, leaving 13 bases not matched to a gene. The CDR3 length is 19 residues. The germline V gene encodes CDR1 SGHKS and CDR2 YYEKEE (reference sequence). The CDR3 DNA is TGTGCCAGCAGCTTGGCCTCGTTGGTGGGTAGCGGGAGCTACAATGAGCAGTTCTTC. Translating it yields CASSLASLVGSGSYNEQFF.

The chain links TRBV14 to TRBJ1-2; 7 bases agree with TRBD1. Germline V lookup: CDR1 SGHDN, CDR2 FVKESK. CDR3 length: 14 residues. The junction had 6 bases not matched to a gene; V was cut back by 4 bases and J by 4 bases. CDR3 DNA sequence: TGTGCCAGCAGCCCCCGACAGGGTATCTATGGCTACACCTTC. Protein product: CASSPRQGIYGYTF.

In DNA form, the CDR3 reads TGTGCCAGCAGCCCCCGACAGTTCTACGAGCAGTACTTC. Translating it yields CASSPRQFYEQYF. The J gene is TRBJ2-7, the V gene TRBV11-2; tentative D call: TRBD1 (5 bases). Trimming removed 5 bases at V and 3 bases at J, with 11 bases between. Germline CDR1 and CDR2: SGHAT and FQNNGV. This CDR3 is built from 13 residues.

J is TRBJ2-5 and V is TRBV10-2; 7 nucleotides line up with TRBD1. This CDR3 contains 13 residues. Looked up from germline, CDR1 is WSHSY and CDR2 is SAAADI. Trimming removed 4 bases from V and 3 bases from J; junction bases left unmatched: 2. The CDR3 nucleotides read TGCGCCAGCAGTGGACAGGGTAAAGAGACCCAGTACTTC. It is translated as CASSGQGKETQYF.

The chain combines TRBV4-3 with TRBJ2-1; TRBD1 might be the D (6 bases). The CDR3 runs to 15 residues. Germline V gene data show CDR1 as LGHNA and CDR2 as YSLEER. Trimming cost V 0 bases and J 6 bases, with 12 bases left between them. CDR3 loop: CASSQENGRGNEQFF. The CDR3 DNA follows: TGCGCCAGCAGCCAAGAGAACGGCAGGGGCAATGAGCAGTTCTTC.

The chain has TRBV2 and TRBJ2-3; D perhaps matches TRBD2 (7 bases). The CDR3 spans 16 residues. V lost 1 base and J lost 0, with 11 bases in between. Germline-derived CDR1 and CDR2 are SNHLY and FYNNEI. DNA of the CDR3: TGTGCCAGCAGTGAAGAGGGGGGGACGAGCACAGATACGCAGTATTTT. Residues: CASSEEGGTSTDTQYF.

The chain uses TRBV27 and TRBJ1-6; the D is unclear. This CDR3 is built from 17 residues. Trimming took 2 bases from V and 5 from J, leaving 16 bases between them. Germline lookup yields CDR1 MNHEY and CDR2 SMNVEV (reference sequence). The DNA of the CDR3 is TGTGCCAGCAGTTTACGGGATTTGAGTATAGATAATTCACCCCTCCACTTT. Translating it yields CASSLRDLSIDNSPLHF.

The CDR3 region is CAWSNPGGTSSGANVLTF. In DNA, the CDR3 is TGTGCCTGGAGTAATCCAGGGGGTACTAGCTCTGGGGCCAACGTCCTGACTTTC. V gene TRBV30 combines with J gene TRBJ2-6; 7 nucleotides align to TRBD1. The CDR3 spans 18 residues. The junction had 10 bases not matched to a gene; V was cut back by 2 bases and J by 0 bases. Looked up from germline, CDR1 is GTSNPN and CDR2 is SVGIG (reference sequence).

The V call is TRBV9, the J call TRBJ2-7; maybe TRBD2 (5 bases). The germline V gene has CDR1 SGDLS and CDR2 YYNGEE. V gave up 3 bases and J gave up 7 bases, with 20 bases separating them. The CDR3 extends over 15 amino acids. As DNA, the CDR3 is TGTGCCAGCAGCGCACAACCGGGCTCCGAGGGAGAGCAGTACTTC. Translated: CASSAQPGSEGEQYF.

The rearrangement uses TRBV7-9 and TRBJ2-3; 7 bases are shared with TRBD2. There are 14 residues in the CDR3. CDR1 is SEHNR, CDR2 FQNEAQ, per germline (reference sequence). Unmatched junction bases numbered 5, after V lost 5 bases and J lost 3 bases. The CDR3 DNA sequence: TGTGCCAGCAGCACCGGGACTATAACAGATACGCAGTATTTT. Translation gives CASSTGTITDTQYF.

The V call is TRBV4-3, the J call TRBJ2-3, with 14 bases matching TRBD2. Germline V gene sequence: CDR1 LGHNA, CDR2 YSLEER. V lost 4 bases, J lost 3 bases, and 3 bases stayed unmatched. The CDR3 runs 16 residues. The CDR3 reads CASSRGLAGVTDTQYF. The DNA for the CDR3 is TGCGCCAGCAGCCGGGGACTAGCGGGAGTAACAGATACGCAGTATTTT.

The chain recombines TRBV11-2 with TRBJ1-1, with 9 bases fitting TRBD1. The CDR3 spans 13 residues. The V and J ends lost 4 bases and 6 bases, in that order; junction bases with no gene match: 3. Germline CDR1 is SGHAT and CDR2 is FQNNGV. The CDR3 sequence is CASSSGTGSEAFF. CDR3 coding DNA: TGTGCCAGCAGCTCCGGGACAGGGTCTGAAGCTTTCTTT.

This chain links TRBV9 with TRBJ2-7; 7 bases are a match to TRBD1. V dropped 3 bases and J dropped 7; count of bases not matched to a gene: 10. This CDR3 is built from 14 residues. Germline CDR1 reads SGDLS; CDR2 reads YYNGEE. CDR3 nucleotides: TGTGCCAGCAGCGCCGGGACAGAGCTGGGGGAGCAGTACTTC. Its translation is CASSAGTELGEQYF.

The CDR3 DNA reads as TGTGCCAGCAGCTTGAGAGGGGCGGGGGGGCTTGGTGAGCAGTTCTTC. Protein product: CASSLRGAGGLGEQFF. The chain links TRBV5-4 to TRBJ2-1; 9 positions agree with TRBD2. Trimming at V came to 1 base and at J to 9 bases, leaving 11 bases not matched to a gene. The CDR3 sequence is 16 residues long. Germline V gene data show CDR1 as SGHNT and CDR2 as YYREEE (reference sequence).

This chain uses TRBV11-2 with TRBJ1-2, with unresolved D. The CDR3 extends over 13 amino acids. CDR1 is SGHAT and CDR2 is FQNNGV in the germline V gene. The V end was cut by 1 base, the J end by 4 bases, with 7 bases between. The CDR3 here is CASSLGLGYGYTF. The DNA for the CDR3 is TGTGCCAGCAGCTTAGGACTGGGCTATGGCTACACCTTC.

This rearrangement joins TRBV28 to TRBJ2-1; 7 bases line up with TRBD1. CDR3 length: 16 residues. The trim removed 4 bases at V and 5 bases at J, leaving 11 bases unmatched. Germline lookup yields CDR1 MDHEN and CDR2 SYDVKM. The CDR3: CASSSPLGTDHNEQFF. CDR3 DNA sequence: TGTGCCAGCAGTTCCCCTCTAGGGACAGACCACAATGAGCAGTTCTTC.

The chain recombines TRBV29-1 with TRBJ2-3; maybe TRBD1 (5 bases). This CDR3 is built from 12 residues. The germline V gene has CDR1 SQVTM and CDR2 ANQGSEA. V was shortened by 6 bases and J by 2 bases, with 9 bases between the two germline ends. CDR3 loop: CSVTDFTDTQYF. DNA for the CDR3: TGCAGCGTGACAGACTTCACAGATACGCAGTATTTT.

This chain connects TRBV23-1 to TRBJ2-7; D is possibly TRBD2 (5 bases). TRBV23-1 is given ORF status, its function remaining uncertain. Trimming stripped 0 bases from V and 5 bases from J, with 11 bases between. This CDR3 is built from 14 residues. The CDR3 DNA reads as TGCGCCAGCAGTCAATCTGTTCTAGCAAACGAGCAGTACTTC. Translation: CASSQSVLANEQYF.

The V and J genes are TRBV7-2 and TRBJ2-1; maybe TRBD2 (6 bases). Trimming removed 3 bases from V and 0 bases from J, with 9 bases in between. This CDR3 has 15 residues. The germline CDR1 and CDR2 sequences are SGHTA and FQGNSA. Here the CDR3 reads CASSLEGLSYNEQFF. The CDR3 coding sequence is TGTGCCAGCAGCTTGGAGGGGCTCTCCTACAATGAGCAGTTCTTC.

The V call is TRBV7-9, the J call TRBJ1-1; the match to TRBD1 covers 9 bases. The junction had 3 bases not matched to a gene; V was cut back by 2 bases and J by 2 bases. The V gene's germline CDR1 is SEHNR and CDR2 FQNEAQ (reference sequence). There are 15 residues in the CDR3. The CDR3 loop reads CASSLRDRVNTEAFF. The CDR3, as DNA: TGTGCCAGCAGCTTAAGGGACAGGGTCAACACTGAAGCTTTCTTT.

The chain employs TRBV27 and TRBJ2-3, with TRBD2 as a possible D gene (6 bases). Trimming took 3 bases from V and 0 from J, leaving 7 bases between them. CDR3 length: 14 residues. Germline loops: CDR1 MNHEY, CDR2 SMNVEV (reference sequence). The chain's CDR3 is CASSFAGSTDTQYF. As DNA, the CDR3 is TGTGCCAGCAGTTTCGCGGGGAGCACAGATACGCAGTATTTT.

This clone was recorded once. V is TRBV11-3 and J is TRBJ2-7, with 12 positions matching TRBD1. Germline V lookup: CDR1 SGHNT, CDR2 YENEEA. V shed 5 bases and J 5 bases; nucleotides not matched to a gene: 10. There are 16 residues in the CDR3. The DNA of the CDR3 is TGTGCCAGCAGCCCGCAACCGGGACAGGGGGCCGACGAGCAGTACTTC. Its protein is CASSPQPGQGADEQYF.

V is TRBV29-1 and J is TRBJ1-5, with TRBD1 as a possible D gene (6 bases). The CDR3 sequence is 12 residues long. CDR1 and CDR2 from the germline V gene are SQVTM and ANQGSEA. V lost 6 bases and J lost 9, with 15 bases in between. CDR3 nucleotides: TGCAGCGTCCGGACAGCTTCAGGGCCCCAGCATTTT. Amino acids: CSVRTASGPQHF.

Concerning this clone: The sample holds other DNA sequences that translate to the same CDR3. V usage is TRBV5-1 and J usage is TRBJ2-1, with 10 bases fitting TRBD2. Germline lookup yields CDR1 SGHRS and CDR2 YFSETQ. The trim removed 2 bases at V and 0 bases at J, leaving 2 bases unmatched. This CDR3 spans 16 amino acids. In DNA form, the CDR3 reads TGCGCCAGCAGCTTAGCGGGGGGGAGCTCCTACAATGAGCAGTTCTTC. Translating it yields CASSLAGGSSYNEQFF.

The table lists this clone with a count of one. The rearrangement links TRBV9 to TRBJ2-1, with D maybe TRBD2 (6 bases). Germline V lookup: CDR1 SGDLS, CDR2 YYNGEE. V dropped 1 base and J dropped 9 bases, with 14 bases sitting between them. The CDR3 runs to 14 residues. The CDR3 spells CASSVSTSPLEQFF. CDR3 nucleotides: TGTGCCAGCAGCGTAAGTACTAGCCCCCTTGAGCAGTTCTTC.

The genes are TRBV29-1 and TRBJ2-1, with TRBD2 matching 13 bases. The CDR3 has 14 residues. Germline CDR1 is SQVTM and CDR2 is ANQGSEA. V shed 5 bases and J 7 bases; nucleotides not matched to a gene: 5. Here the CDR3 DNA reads TGCAGCGTTATCGGGACTAGCGGGGAGAATGAGCAGTTCTTC. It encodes CSVIGTSGENEQFF.